This T cell receptor beta chain is drawn from a study of post-analysis software for immune sequencing data. Study overall: Patients with relapsing-remitting, secondary progressive and progressive-relapsing multiple sclerosis courses were all represented. Study-level results: Significantly lower normalized Chao1 diversity was seen in multiple sclerosis patients than in controls. Patients carried several TRBV segments more frequently than controls did, and TRBV5-6, TRBV5-1 and TRBV20-1 were among them. Batch-mates among the samples co-clustered strongly by F measure.

This clonotype turned up a few times. The antigen remains undetermined. The V end was cut by 3 bases, the J end by 7 bases, with 13 bases between. CDR3 length equals 14 residues. Germline values: CDR1 ENHRY, CDR2 SYGVKD. cDNA libraries for TCR beta contained unique molecular identifiers. Around 460,000 cDNA molecules came from about 1 to 10 million T cells. MiXCR, run by TCRdb on the PCR reads, gives a single entry per CDR3 protein. Among hundreds of thousands of distinct CDR3 sequences listed, 30% to 45% were seen once. The chain is built from TRBV10-3 and TRBJ2-1; possible D gene TRBD2, 5 bases. The clonotype originates from a girl aged 2 to 10 with multiple sclerosis. The sample consisted of blood. Here the CDR3 reads CAISDGLISNEQFF. The CDR3 DNA is TGTGCCATCAGTGATGGACTCATCTCAAATGAGCAGTTCTTC.